The sequence of this T cell receptor beta chain was determined in a study of blood T cell repertoires in COVID-19. On the study more broadly: Donors in the United States, Italy and Spain gave samples during acute or convalescent COVID-19.

In terms of age and location, participants ranged from roughly 18 to 89 years and lived in about 25 US areas. Germline assignment: CDR1 SGHTA and CDR2 FQGNSA. This CDR3 contains 13 residues. V shed 5 bases and J 3 bases; nucleotides not matched to a gene: 2. In the original workflow: Estimated nucleated cell counts came from reference gene primer amplification. Data came from immunoSEQ multiplex PCR; TCRdb stores just in-frame clones and leaves some out. V and J calls and clone size are copied from that table; D and trimming were computed from the DNA. The sample includes 150,000 to 200,000 clones, approximately 73% of them seen just once.

The sequence derives from a woman aged 45-59 years with acute COVID-19. This chain joins TRBV7-2 and TRBJ2-5; 8 nucleotides agree with TRBD2. Material: PBMCs or T cells enriched from blood (not recorded which). The CDR3 region has the DNA TGTGCCAGCAGCCCCGGGGGGGAAGAGACCCAGTACTTC. Translated, it gives CASSPGGEETQYF.